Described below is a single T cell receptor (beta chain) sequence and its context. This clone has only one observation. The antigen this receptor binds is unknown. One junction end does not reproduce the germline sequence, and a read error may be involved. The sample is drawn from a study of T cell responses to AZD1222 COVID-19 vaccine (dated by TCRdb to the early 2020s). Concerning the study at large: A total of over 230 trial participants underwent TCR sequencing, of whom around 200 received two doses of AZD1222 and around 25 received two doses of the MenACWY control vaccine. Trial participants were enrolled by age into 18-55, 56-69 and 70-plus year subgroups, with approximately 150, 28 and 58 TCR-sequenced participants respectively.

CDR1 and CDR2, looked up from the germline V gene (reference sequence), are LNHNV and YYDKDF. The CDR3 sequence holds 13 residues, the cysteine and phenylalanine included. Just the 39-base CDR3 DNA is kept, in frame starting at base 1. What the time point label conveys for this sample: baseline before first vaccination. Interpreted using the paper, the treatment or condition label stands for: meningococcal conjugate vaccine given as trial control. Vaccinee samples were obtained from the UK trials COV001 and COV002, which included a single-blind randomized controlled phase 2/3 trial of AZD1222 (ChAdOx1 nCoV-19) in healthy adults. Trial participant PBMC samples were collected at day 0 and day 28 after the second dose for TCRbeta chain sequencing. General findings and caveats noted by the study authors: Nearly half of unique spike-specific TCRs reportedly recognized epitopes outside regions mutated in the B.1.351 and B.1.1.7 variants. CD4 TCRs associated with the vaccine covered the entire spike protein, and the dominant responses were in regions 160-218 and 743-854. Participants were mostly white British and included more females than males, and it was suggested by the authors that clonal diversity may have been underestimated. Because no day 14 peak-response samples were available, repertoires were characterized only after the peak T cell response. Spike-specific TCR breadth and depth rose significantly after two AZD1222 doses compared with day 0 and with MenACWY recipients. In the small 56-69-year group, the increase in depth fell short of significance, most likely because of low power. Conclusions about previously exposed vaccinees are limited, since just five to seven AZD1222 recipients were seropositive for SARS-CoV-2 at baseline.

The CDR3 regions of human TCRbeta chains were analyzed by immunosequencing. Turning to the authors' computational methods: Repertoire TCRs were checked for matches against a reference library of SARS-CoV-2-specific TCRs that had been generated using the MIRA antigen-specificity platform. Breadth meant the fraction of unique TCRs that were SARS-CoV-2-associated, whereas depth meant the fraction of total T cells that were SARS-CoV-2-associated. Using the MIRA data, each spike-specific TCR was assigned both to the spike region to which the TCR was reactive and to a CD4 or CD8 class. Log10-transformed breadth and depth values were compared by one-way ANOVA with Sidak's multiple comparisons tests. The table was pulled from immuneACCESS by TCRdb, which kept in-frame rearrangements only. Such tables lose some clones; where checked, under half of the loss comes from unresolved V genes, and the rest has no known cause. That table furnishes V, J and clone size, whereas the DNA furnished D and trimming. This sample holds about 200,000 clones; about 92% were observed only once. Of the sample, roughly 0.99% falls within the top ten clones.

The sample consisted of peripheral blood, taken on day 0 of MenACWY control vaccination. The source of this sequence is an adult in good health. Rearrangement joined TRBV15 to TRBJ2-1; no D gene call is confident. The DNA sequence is TGTGCCACCAGCAGAGATTTGAACAAAGAGCAGTTCTTC. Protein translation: CATSRDLNKEQFF.